This T cell receptor beta chain came from a study of Ad26.COV2.S vaccination and SARS-CoV-2 variants. As for the study in general: Donor participated within the Ad26.COV2.S arm of the COV1001 trial.

Treatment here: some 20 received Ad26.COV2.S at low or high dose, single or two shots; about 5 received placebo; per-sample allocation not given. Collection of samples fell on day 63 after the first vaccine or placebo injection. Only in-frame clones appear in the TCRdb table, and some are missing; sequencing was by immunoSEQ multiplex PCR. The table shows over 350,000 clones, with around nine tenths occurring only once. The source is a person aged 18-60 years who received the Ad26.COV2.S COVID-19 vaccine or a placebo. Sequenced material: peripheral blood, taken in a trial of Ad26.COV2.S vaccine versus placebo.

In nucleotides, the CDR3 is TGTGCCAGCAGCCTAAGACTAGCGGGGGGGCCCAACACCGGGGAGCTGTTTTTT. Translating gives CASSLRLAGGPNTGELFF. V and J are TRBV7-2 and TRBJ2-2, with 14 bases aligning to TRBD2. V gave up 5 bases and J gave up 2 bases; unmatched junction bases: 7. Per the germline V gene, CDR1 is SGHTA and CDR2 is FQGNSA. The CDR3 contains 18 residues.